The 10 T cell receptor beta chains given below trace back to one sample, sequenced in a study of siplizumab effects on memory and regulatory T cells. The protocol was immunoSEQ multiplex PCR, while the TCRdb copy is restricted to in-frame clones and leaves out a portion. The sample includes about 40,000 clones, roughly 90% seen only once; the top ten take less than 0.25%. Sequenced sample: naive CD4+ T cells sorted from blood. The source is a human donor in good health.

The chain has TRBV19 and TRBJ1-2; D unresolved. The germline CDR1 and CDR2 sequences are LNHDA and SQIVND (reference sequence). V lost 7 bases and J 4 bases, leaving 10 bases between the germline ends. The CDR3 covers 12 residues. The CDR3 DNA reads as TGTGCCAGTACCGCATCTTTCTATGGCTACACCTTC. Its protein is CASTASFYGYTF. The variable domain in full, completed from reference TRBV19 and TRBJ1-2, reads DGGITQSPKYLFRKEGQNVTLSCEQNLNHDAMYWYRQDPGQGLRLIYYSQIVNDFQKGDIAEGYSVSREKKESFPLTVTSAQKNPTAFYLCASTASFYGYTFGSGTRLTVV.

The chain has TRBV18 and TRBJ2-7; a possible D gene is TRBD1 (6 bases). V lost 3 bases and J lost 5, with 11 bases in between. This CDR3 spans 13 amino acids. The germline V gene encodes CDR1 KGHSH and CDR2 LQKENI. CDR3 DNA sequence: TGTGCCAGCTCACCTACAGGGTCCAACGAGCAGTACTTC. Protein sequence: CASSPTGSNEQYF.

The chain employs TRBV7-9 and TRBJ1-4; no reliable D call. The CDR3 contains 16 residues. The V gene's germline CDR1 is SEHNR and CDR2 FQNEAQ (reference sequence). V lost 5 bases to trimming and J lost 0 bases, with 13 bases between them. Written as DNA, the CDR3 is TGTGCCAGCAGCCCACCCAGGCCGGCAACTAATGAAAAACTGTTTTTT. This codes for CASSPPRPATNEKLFF.

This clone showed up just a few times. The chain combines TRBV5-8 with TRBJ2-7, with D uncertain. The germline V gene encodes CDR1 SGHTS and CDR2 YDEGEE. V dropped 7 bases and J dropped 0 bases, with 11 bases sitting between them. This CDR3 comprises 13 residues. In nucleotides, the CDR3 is TGTGCCAGCTCTCCCAGAAACTCCTACGAGCAGTACTTC. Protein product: CASSPRNSYEQYF.

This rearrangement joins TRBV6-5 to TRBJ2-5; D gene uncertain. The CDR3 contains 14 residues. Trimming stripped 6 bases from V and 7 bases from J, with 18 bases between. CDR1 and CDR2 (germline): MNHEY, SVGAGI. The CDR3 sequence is CASRAPGRSATQYF. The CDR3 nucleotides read TGTGCCAGCAGAGCACCCGGACGGTCCGCGACCCAGTACTTC.

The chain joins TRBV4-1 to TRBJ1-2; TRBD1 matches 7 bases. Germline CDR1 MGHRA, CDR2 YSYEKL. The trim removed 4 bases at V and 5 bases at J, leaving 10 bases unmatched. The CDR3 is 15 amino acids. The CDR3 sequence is CASSRDPGQLYGYTF. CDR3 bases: TGCGCCAGCAGCCGGGATCCGGGACAGCTTTATGGCTACACCTTC.

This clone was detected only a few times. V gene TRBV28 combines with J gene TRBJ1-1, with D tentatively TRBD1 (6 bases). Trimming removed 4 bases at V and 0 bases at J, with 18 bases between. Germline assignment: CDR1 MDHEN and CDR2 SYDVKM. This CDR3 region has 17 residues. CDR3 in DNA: TGTGCCAGCAGTTCCCAGGGGCCGACCCGAGTGAACACTGAAGCTTTCTTT. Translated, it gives CASSSQGPTRVNTEAFF.

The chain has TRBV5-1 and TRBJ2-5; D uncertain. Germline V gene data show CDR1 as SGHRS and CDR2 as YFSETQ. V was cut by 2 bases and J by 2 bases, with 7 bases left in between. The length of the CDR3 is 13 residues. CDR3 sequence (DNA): TGCGCCAGCAGCTTAGATGGGCAAGAGACCCAGTACTTC. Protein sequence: CASSLDGQETQYF.

This CDR3 reads CASSIGDGEGFGNQPQHF. The CDR3 DNA reads as TGTGCCAGTAGTATAGGAGACGGGGAGGGATTCGGCAATCAGCCCCAGCATTTT. The chain uses TRBV19 and TRBJ1-5; D is undetermined. This CDR3 has 18 amino acids. Trimming cost V 1 base and J 2 bases, with 18 bases left between them. CDR1 and CDR2 from the germline V gene are LNHDA and SQIVND (reference sequence).

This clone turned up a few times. CDR3 residues: CASSPAPDQPQHF. CDR3 in DNA: TGCGCCAGCAGCCCCGCCCCCGATCAGCCCCAGCATTTT. V and J are TRBV5-1 and TRBJ1-5; no firm D call. CDR1 is SGHRS and CDR2 is YFSETQ in the germline V gene. This CDR3 has 13 residues. Trimming took 4 bases from V and 5 from J, leaving 10 bases between them.